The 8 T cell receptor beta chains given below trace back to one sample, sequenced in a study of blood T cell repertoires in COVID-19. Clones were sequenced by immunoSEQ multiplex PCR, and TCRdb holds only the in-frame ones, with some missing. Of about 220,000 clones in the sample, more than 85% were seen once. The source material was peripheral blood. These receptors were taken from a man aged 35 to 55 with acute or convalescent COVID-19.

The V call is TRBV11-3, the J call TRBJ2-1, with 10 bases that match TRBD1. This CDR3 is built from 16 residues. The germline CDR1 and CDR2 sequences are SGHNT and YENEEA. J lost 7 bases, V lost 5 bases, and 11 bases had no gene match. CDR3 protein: CASSPRLGQGNNEQFF. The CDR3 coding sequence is TGTGCCAGCAGCCCTCGCTTGGGACAGGGGAATAATGAGCAGTTCTTC. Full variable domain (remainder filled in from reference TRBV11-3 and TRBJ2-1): EAGVVQSPRYKIIEKKQPVAFWCNPISGHNTLYWYLQNLGQGPELLIRYENEEAVDDSQLPKDRFSAERLKGVDSTLKIQPAELGDSAVYLCASSPRLGQGNNEQFFGPGTRLTVL.

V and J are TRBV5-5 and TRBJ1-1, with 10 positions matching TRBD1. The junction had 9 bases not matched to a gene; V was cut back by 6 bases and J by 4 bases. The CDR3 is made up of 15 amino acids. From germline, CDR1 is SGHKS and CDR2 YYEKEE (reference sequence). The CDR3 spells CASKRMTGGLTEAFF. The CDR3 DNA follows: TGTGCCAGCAAGAGGATGACAGGGGGCCTCACTGAAGCTTTCTTT.

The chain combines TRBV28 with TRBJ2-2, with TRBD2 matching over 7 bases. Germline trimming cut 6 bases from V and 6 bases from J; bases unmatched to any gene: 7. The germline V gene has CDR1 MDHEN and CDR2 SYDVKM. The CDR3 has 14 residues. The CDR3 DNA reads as TGTGCCAGCAGCCGGGGAGGGTCGGCCGGGGAGCTGTTTTTT. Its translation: CASSRGGSAGELFF. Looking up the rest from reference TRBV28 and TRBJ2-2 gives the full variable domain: DVKVTQSSRYLVKRTGEKVFLECVQDMDHENMFWYRQDPGLGLRLIYFSYDVKMKEKGDIPEGYSVSREKKERFSLILESASTNQTSMYLCASSRGGSAGELFFGEGSRLTVL.

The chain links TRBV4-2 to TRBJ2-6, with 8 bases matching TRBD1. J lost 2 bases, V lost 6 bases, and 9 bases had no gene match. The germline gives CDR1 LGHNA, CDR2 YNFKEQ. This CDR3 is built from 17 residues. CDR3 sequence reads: CASSPRDRLTGANVLTF. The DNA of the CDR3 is TGTGCCAGCAGTCCAAGGGACAGGCTCACTGGGGCCAACGTCCTGACTTTC.

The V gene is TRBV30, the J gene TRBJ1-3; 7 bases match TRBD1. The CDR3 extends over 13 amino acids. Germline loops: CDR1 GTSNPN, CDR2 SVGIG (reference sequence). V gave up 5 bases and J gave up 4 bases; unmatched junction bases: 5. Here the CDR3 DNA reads TGTGCCTGGGCAACAGGGGTGGGAAACACCATATATTTT. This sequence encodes CAWATGVGNTIYF.

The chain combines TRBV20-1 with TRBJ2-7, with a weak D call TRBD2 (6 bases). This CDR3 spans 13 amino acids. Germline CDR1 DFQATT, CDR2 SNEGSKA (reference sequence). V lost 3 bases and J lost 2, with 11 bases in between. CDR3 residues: CSASGDSPYEQYF. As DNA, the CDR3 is TGCAGTGCTAGTGGGGACTCGCCCTACGAGCAGTACTTC.

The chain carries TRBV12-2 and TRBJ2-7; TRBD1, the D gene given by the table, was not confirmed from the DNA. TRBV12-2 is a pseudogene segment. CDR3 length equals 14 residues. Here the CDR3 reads CASRLGRGEYEQYF. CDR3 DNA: TGTGCAAGTCGCTTAGGCAGGGGCGAGTACGAGCAGTACTTC.

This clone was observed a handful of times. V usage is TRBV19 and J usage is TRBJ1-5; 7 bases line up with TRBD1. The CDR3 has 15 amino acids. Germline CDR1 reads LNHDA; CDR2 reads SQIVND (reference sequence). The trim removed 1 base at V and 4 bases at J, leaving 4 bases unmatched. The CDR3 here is CASSIVATGNQPQHF. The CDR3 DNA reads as TGTGCCAGTAGTATAGTTGCGACAGGGAATCAGCCCCAGCATTTT.